The rows below give T cell receptor beta chains drawn from one sample of a study of molecular identifiers for immune sequencing clone quantification. TCRdb re-analysed the PCR reads in MiXCR, keeping a single row per CDR3 protein. In the table there are about 320,000 distinct CDR3 sequences, about a fifth of which are singletons. What was sequenced was naive CD8+ T cells from blood, with Jurkat cell RNA spiked in. These receptors originate from a human donor in good health. Some libraries in this study had Jurkat cell RNA spiked in. Both conserved end residues are part of each CDR3. The D gene is left open where the match is weak. Expanded clones are given a class, and other clones once, few, many or no size at all.

len	d_gene	abundance	v_gene	j_gene	CDR3nt	CDR3aa
14	.	many	TRBV4-1	TRBJ1-2	TGCGCCAGCAGCCAAGATCGCCAGCGGTATGGCTACACCTTC	CASSQDRQRYGYTF
14	.	many	TRBV19	TRBJ1-1	TGTGCCAGTAGTATCGGCAGGGCGGGCACTGAAGCTTTCTTT	CASSIGRAGTEAFF
18	.	few	TRBV18	TRBJ1-2	TGTGCCAGCTCACCCTCCGAACCTGCAGGGGTGTTTTACTATGGCTACACCTTC	CASSPSEPAGVFYYGYTF
13	.	many	TRBV30	TRBJ2-7	TGTGCCTGGAGGTACCTCGGGTCCTACGAGCAGTACTTC	CAWRYLGSYEQYF
14	.	many	TRBV4-1	TRBJ1-5	TGCGCCAGCAGCCTAGGAGGGATAGATCAGCCCCAGCATTTT	CASSLGGIDQPQHF
14	.	many	TRBV4-3	TRBJ1-1	TGCGCCAGCAGCCAAGTGCTAGTGGACACTGAAGCTTTCTTT	CASSQVLVDTEAFF
13	.	many	TRBV30	TRBJ2-1	TGTGCCTGGGCGTTAACGGGAGCGAAAGAGCAGTTCTTC	CAWALTGAKEQFF
17	TRBD2	few	TRBV9	TRBJ2-7	TGTGCCAGCAGCGTGGAGGGGACTAGCGGGGGCCGATACGAGCAGTACTTC	CASSVEGTSGGRYEQYF
12	.	.	TRBV6-2/TRBV6-3	TRBJ2-7	TGTGCCAGCAGTTACTCTAGGGGCGAGCAGTACTTC	CASSYSRGEQYF
13	.	.	TRBV7-9	TRBJ2-7	TGCGCCAGCAGCTCGTCGGGGTTCGACGGGCAGTACTTC	CASSSSGFDGQYF
15	.	.	TRBV3-1	TRBJ2-5	TGTGCCAGCAGCCAGGGTGACACAGCAGGGGAGACCCAGTACTTC	CASSQGDTAGETQYF
16	TRBD2	few	TRBV5-1	TRBJ2-7	TGCGCCAGCAGCCCGACTTACGGACTAGCGGCATACGAGCAGTACTTC	CASSPTYGLAAYEQYF
17	.	many	TRBV7-9	TRBJ2-3	TGTGCCAGCAGCTTAGTGTTGGCTGGGGTATACACAGATACGCAGTATTTT	CASSLVLAGVYTDTQYF
18	.	many	TRBV7-2	TRBJ2-5	TGTGCCAGCAGCTTAGCCCTTTTCACGGGGACCCTCCAAGAGACCCAGTACTTC	CASSLALFTGTLQETQYF
15	.	many	TRBV7-9	TRBJ2-2	TGTGCCAGCAGCCCTGGGCTCCAGAACACCGGGGAGCTGTTTTTT	CASSPGLQNTGELFF
18	TRBD2	many	TRBV7-9	TRBJ2-7	TGTGCCAGCAGTTACCCACCTGATTTGCGGGAGCCCTCCTACGAGCAGTACTTC	CASSYPPDLREPSYEQYF
15	.	many	TRBV4-3	TRBJ1-5	TGCGCCAGCAGCCAAGATTTGAGTTTCCATCAGCCCCAGCATTTT	CASSQDLSFHQPQHF
15	.	many	TRBV4-2	TRBJ2-3	TGTGCCAGCAGCCAAGATGGGCAGGCTACAGATACGCAGTATTTT	CASSQDGQATDTQYF
14	.	many	TRBV7-9	TRBJ1-1	TGTGCCAGCAGCCAGACGGCCCGTGGCACTGAAGCTTTCTTT	CASSQTARGTEAFF
16	TRBD2	many	TRBV20-1	TRBJ2-3	TGCAGTGCTAGACACCTCGGACTAGCGGGGATAGATACGCAGTATTTT	CSARHLGLAGIDTQYF
16	.	few	TRBV15	TRBJ1-3	TGTGCCACCAGCAGAGCCCAGGGAATTTTCGGAAACACCATATATTTT	CATSRAQGIFGNTIYF
16	.	few	TRBV27	TRBJ1-6	TGTGCCAGCAGACTTGAACCCGGGACGGATAATTCACCCCTCCACTTT	CASRLEPGTDNSPLHF
16	.	few	TRBV7-6	TRBJ1-6	TGTGCCAGCAGCTTAGCCGATAGAGGGCTCGGGGCACCCCTCCACTTT	CASSLADRGLGAPLHF
15	TRBD1	many	TRBV5-4	TRBJ2-4	TGTGCCAGCAGCTTGTTTCCAGGGGGCAAAAACATTCAGTACTTC	CASSLFPGGKNIQYF
15	.	many	TRBV28	TRBJ2-6	TGTGCCAGCAGTCCCCGGTACACTGGGGCCAACGTCCTGACTTTC	CASSPRYTGANVLTF
17	.	many	TRBV7-2	TRBJ2-5	TGTGCCAGCAGCTTAGCTCGTTTGGGGGGCTCAGTAGAGACCCAGTACTTC	CASSLARLGGSVETQYF
21	.	many	TRBV7-8	TRBJ1-1	TGTGCCAGCAGCTTTCAAAGACATACCCAATATACAAAGGGTTTGAACACTGAAGCTTTCTTT	CASSFQRHTQYTKGLNTEAFF
16	TRBD2	.	TRBV12-3/TRBV12-4	TRBJ2-3	TGTGCCAGCGGTCCGCTTACTGGCGGGAGAGGAGACACGCAGTATTTT	CASGPLTGGRGDTQYF
14	.	.	TRBV27	TRBJ1-1	TGTGCCAGCAGTTTACACCCCACAGACACTGAAGCTTTCTTT	CASSLHPTDTEAFF
17	.	many	TRBV7-9	TRBJ1-3	TGTGCCAGCAGCCCTCCACAGGGAAAGTACTCTGGAAACACCATATATTTT	CASSPPQGKYSGNTIYF